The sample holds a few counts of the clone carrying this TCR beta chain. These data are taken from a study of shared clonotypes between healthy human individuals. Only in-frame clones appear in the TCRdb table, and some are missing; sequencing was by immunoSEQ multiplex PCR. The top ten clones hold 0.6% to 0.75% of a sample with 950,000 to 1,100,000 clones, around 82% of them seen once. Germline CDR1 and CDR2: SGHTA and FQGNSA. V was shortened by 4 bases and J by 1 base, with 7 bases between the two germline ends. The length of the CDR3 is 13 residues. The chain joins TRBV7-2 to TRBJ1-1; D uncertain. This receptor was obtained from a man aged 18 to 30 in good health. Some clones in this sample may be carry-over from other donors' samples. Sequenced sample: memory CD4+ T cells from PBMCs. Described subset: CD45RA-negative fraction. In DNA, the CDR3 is TGTGCCAGCAGCTCCTCCAGGAACACTGAAGCTTTCTTT. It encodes CASSSSRNTEAFF. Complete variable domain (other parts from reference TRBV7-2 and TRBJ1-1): GAGVSQSPSNKVTEKGKDVELRCDPISGHTALYWYRQSLGQGLEFLIYFQGNSAPDKSGLPSDRFSAERTGGSVSTLTIQRTQQEDSAVYLCASSSSRNTEAFFGQGTRLTVV.